This T cell receptor beta chain was obtained from a study of blood T cells in healthy people across ages. Study results and limitations: Compared with aged donors, long-lived donors showed fewer expanded clones, suggesting selection. A roughly linear fall in TCR beta diversity per million T cells was seen with increasing age.

A sample-barcoded 5' primer and a J-beta primer mix were used in a second PCR of about 7 to 12 cycles. MiXCR was run by TCRdb on the 5' RACE reads, yielding one entry per CDR3 protein. The table shows 700,000 or so distinct CDR3 sequences, with 22% occurring only once. There were healthy Caucasian individuals from Russia, aged roughly 6 to 100, serving as donors. Regarding this clonotype: Its antigen is currently unknown.

V lost 1 base, J lost 6 bases, and 12 bases lay in between. Germline CDR1 DFQATT, CDR2 SNEGSKA (reference sequence). This CDR3 has 13 amino acids. The clonotype was recovered from a man in his sixties or seventies in good health. The sample taken for sequencing was blood. V is TRBV20-1 and J is TRBJ1-2, with a weak D call TRBD1 (5 bases). CDR3 DNA: TGCAGTGCTAGAGGTTCCAGGGACGATGGCTACACCTTC. Residues: CSARGSRDDGYTF.